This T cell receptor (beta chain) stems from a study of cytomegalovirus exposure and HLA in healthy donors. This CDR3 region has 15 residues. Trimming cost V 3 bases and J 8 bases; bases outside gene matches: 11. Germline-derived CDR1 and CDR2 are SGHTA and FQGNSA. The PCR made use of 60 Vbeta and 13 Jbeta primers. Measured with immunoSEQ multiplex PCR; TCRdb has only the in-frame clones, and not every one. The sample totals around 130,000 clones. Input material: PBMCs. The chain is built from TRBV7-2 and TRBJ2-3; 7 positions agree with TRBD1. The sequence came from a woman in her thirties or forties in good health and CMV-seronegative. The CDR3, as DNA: TGTGCCAGCAGCTTGCCACAGACAGGGTTGGCTACGCAGTATTTT. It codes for CASSLPQTGLATQYF.